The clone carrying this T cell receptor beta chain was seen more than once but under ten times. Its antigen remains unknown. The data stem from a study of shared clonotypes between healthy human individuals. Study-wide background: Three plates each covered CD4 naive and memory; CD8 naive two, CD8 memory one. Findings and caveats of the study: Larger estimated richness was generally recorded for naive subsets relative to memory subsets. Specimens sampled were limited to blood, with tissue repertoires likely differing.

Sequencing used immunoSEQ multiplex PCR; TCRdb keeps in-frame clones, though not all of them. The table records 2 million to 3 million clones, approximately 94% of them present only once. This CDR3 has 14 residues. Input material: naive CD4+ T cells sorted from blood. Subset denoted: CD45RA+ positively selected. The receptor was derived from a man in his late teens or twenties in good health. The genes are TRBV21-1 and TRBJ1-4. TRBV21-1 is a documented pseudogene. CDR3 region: CASSTGGANEKLFF. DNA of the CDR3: TGTGCCAGCAGCACAGGAGGAGCTAATGAAAAACTGTTTTTT.